This record covers a single TCR beta chain. TCRdb's table, derived via immunoSEQ multiplex PCR, lists solely in-frame clones and lacks some. The sample contains about 120,000 clones, roughly 90% of which appear only once. These data come from a study of control samples from healthy donors and cancer patients. The CDR3 length is 14 residues. Trimming at V came to 5 bases and at J to 0 bases, leaving 2 bases not matched to a gene. In germline, CDR1 is MNHEY, CDR2 SVGAGI. Sequenced sample: blood. The sequence derives from a man aged 50-59 years in good health. This sequence joins TRBV6-5 and TRBJ1-2; 8 nucleotides align to TRBD1. CDR3 bases: TGTGCCAGCAGTACAGGGGGGGCTAACTATGGCTACACCTTC. As protein: CASSTGGANYGYTF.